This T cell receptor (beta chain) is drawn from a study of low-dose radiotherapy and immunotherapy resistance in tumors. Germline CDR1 and CDR2: KGHDR and SFDVKD. The V end was cut by 0 bases, the J end by 5 bases, with 7 bases between. This CDR3 has 14 amino acids. The time point here: after trial treatment. Noted treatment: LDRT plus nivolumab, ipilimumab, low-dose cyclophosphamide and aspirin (RACIN trial). TRAV- and TRBV-specific primers, spanning alpha and beta chains, primed first-strand cDNA. TCRs underwent approximately 20 PCR cycles of amplification with a constant-region primer and V-primer adapter. TCRdb re-called the reads through MiXCR, storing one row per CDR3 protein. The table records 30,000 to 40,000 distinct CDR3 sequences, 20% of them present only once.

This receptor was obtained from a female donor with ovarian cancer. This specimen was PBMCs, taken after low-dose radiotherapy plus immunotherapy. This chain links TRBV24-1 with TRBJ2-1; no reliable D call. The CDR3 nucleotides are TGTGCCACCAGTGATTTGGGCGAGAACAATGAGCAGTTCTTC. The encoded protein is CATSDLGENNEQFF.